This TCR beta chain was identified in a study of radiation and T cells in renal cell carcinoma. Time point of the sample: blood 4 weeks post-SBRT, at nephrectomy. Treatment in this sample: 15 Gy SBRT to primary tumor, nephrectomy 4 weeks later. Nephrectomy followed 15 Gy stereotactic body radiation by 4 weeks. The patient's renal cell carcinoma had clear cell pathology. Study-wide results and caveats: Baseline intratumoral clonotype presence is unknown without pretreatment biopsies. Top tumor clonotypes rose in blood 2 weeks post-radiation, then contracted.

This CDR3 spans 14 amino acids. CDR1 and CDR2 (germline): SNHLY, FYNNEI. Deletions cut 10 bases from V and 4 bases from J, with 18 bases between. Using immunoSEQ multiplex PCR, the repertoire was profiled, and TCRdb retains in-frame clones only, with some absent. The sample records more than 120,000 clones, around 88% being singletons. This clone is a singleton in its sample. Its antigen remains unknown. This TCR derives from a woman aged 45-60 years with renal cell carcinoma. Specimen: blood, collected from a patient whose treatment included radiotherapy and nephrectomy. The gene calls are TRBV2 and TRBJ2-3; maybe TRBD2 (7 bases). The CDR3 DNA follows: TGTGCCACCGCCAAGGGGGGGAACGCAGATACGCAGTATTTT. Translated, it gives CATAKGGNADTQYF. Full variable domain (missing parts from reference TRBV2 and TRBJ2-3): EPEVTQTPSHQVTQMGQEVILRCVPISNHLYFYWYRQILGQKVEFLVSFYNNEISEKSEIFDDQFSVERPDGSNFTLKIRSTKLEDSAMYFCATAKGGNADTQYFGPGTRLTVL.